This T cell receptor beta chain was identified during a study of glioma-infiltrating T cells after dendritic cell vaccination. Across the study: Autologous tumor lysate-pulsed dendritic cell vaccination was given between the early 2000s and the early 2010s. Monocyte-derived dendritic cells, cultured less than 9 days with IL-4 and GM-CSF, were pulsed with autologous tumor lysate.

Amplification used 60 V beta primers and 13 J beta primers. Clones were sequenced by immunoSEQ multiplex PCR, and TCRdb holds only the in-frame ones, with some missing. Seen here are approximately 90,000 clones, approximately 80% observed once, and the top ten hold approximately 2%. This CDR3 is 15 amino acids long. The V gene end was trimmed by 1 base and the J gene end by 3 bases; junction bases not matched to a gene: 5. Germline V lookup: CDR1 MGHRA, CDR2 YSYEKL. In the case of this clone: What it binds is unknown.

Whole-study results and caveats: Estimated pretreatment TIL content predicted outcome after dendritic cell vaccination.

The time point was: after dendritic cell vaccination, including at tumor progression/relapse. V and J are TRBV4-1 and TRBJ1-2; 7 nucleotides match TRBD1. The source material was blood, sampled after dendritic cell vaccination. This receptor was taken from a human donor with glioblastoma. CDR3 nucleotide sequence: TGCGCCAGCAGCCAAGGCGCAGGGGGTGACTATGGCTACACCTTC. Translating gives CASSQGAGGDYGYTF.